This TCR beta chain was documented in a study of metastatic and nonmetastatic thyroid tumors. The CDR3 consists of 15 residues. Trimming shortened V by 6 bases and J by 1 base, and 15 bases separated the two germline ends. TCRdb re-processed the PCR reads through MiXCR. The sample records roughly 8,700 clones, around 31% being singletons. Thyroid surgery was preceded by no treatment in any patient. This clone is medium-sized (0.01 to 0.1%) by share. Sequenced input: tumor tissue. V gene TRBV12-3 or TRBV12-4 combines with J gene TRBJ1-1; possibly TRBD1 for D (5 bases). This sequence was found in a female donor with papillary thyroid cancer or a benign thyroid nodule (not recorded which). Some clones in this sample may be carry-over from other donors' samples. CDR3 in amino acids: CASRRRDERNTEAFF. In DNA, the CDR3 is TGTGCCAGCAGGCGACGGGACGAGAGGAACACTGAAGCTTTCTTT.